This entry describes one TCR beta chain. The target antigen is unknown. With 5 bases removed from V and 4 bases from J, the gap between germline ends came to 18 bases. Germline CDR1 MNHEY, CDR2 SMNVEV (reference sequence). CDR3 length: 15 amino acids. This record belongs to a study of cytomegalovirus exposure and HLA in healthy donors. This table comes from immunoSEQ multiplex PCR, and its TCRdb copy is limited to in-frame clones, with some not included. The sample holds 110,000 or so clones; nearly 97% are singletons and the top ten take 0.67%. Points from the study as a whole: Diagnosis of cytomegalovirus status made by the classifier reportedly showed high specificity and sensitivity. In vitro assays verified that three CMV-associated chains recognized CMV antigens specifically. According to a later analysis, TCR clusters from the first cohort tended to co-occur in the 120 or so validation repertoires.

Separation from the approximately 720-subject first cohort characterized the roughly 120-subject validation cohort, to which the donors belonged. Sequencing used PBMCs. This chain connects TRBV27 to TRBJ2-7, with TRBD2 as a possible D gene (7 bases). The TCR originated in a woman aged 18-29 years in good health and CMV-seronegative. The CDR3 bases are TGTGCCAGCAGTCCCACAGGGAGGGGCAGTTACGAGCAGTACTTC. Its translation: CASSPTGRGSYEQYF.